This section outlines one T cell receptor (beta chain) sequence together with its context. Its target is unknown. CDR3 size: 14 residues. V was pared by 4 bases and J by 6 bases, with 8 bases of the junction left unmatched. The germline V gene encodes CDR1 SGHRS and CDR2 YFSETQ. The data were taken from a study of a mutant IDH1 vaccine in newly diagnosed glioma. About the research overall: Patients got their first vaccination 4-6 weeks after radiotherapy alone, or with temozolomide cycles. Patients arrived already treated with radiotherapy, temozolomide, or both, most having had both.

The method was immunoSEQ multiplex PCR; TCRdb's version includes in-frame clones alone and lacks a portion of them. The sample has around 28,000 clones, roughly 90% seen once. The time point was: week 5, during vaccination. Every vaccination contained 300 ug of the mutant IDH1 20-mer peptide and was paired with topical imiquimod. Study observations and caveats: Pseudoprogression apparently tracked independently of changes in top peripheral T cell clonotypes.

The chain carries TRBV5-1 and TRBJ1-2; 8 bases agree with TRBD1. This clonotype originated in a young man with glioma. The specimen was PBMCs, collected from a glioma patient whose treatment included an IDH1 peptide vaccine. The CDR3 loop reads CASSPRQGADGYTF. The CDR3 DNA follows: TGCGCCAGCAGCCCCCGGCAGGGGGCGGATGGCTACACCTTC.